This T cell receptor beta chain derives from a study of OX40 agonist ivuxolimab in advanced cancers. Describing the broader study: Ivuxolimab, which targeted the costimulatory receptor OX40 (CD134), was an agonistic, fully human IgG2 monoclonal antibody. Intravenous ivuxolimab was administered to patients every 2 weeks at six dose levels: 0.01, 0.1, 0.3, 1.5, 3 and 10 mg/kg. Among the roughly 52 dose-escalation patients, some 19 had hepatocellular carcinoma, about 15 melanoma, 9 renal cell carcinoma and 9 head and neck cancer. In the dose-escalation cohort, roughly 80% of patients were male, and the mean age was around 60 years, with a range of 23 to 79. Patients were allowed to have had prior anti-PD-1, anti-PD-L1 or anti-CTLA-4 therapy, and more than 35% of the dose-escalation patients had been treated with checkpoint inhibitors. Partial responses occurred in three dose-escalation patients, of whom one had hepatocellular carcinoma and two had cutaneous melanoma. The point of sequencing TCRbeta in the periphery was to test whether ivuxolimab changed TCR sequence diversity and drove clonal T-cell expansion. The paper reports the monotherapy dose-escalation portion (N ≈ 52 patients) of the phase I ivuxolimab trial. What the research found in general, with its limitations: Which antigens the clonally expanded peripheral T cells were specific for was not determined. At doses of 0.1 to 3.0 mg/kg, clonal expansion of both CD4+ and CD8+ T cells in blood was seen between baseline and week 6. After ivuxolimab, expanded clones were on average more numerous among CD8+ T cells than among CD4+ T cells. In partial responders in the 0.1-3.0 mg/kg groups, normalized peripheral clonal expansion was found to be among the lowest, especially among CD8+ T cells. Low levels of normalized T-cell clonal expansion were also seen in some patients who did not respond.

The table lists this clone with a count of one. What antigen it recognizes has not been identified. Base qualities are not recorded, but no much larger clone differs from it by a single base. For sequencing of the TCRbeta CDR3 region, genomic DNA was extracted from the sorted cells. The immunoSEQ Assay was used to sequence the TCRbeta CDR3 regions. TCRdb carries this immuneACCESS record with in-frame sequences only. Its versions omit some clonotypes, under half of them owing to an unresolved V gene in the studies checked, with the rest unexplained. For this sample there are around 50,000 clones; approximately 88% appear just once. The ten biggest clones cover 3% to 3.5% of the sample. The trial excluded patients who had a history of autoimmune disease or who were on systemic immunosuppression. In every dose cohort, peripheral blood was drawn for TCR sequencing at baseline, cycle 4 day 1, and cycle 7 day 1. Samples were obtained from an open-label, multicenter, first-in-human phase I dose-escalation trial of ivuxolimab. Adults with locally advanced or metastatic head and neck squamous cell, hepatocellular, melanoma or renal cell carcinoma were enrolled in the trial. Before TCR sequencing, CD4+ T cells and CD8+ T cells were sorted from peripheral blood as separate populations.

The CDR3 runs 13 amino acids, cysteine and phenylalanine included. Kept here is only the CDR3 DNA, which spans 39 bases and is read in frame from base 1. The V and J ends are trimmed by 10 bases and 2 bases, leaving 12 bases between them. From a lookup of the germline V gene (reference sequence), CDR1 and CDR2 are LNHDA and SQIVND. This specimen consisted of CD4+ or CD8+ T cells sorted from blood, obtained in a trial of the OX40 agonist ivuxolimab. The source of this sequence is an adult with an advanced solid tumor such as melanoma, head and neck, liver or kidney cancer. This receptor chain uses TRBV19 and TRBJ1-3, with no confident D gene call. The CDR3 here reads CATNRATGNTIYF. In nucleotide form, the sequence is TGTGCCACCAATAGGGCCACTGGAAACACCATATATTTT.